A single sample is the source of the 11 T cell receptor beta chains below, sequenced in a study of cytomegalovirus exposure and HLA in healthy donors. The primer mix had 60 Vbeta and 13 Jbeta primers. Measured with immunoSEQ multiplex PCR; TCRdb has only the in-frame clones, and not every one. This sample has 150,000 to 200,000 clones, with 65% to 80% found just once. Input material: PBMCs. These receptors all come from a young woman in good health and CMV-seropositive.

CDR3 in amino acids: CASSGGGLAGGPETQYF. Written as DNA, the CDR3 is TGTGCCAGCAGCGGCGGGGGGCTAGCGGGGGGCCCGGAGACCCAGTACTTC. This chain joins TRBV5-4 and TRBJ2-5, with 11 bases lining up with TRBD2. This CDR3 has 17 amino acids. With V trimmed by 4 bases and J by 5 bases, 13 bases remained unmatched. Germline V lookup: CDR1 SGHNT, CDR2 YYREEE (reference sequence).

The rearrangement uses TRBV10-3 and TRBJ2-7; TRBD1 agrees at 7 bases. The CDR3 length is 16 residues. Germline values: CDR1 ENHRY, CDR2 SYGVKD. The V gene end was trimmed by 4 bases and the J gene end by 4 bases; junction bases not matched to a gene: 13. CDR3 loop: CAISAPDRPSGYEQYF. The CDR3 nucleotides read TGTGCCATCAGTGCTCCGGACAGGCCCTCCGGATACGAGCAGTACTTC.

The CDR3 region is CASYGIGSYEQYF. For the CDR3, the DNA is TGTGCCAGCTACGGGATCGGGTCCTACGAGCAGTACTTC. The chain is built from TRBV5-4 and TRBJ2-7; weak D call: TRBD2 (5 bases). Germline-derived CDR1 and CDR2 are SGHNT and YYREEE (reference sequence). The CDR3 has 13 residues. V gave up 7 bases and J gave up 1 base, with 12 bases separating them.

This clone was picked up a small number of times. CDR3 residues: CASSEAEGWDTGELFF. CDR3 nucleotide sequence: TGTGCCAGCAGTGAAGCTGAGGGTTGGGACACCGGGGAGCTGTTTTTT. The V and J genes are TRBV6-1 and TRBJ2-2; TRBD2 might be the D (5 bases). The V end was cut by 0 bases, the J end by 3 bases, with 11 bases between. The CDR3 is 16 amino acids. CDR1 MNHNS and CDR2 SASEGT come from the germline V gene.

The genes are TRBV25-1 and TRBJ2-3, with 7 bases aligning to TRBD1. Germline V CDR1 and CDR2: MGHDK, SYGVNS. This CDR3 has 17 amino acids. Trimming took 4 bases from V and 0 from J; bases not matched to a gene: 10. The CDR3 DNA reads as TGTGCCAGCAGTGGGGGGACAGTATGGGCTAGCACAGATACGCAGTATTTT. This encodes CASSGGTVWASTDTQYF. Looking up the rest from reference TRBV25-1 and TRBJ2-3 gives the full variable domain: EADIYQTPRYLVIGTGKKITLECSQTMGHDKMYWYQQDPGMELHLIHYSYGVNSTEKGDLSSESTVSRIRTEHFPLTLESARPSHTSQYLCASSGGTVWASTDTQYFGPGTRLTVL.

The chain joins TRBV7-2 to TRBJ1-5, with D possibly being TRBD1 (6 bases). Trimming left V 4 bases short and J 5 bases short, with 12 bases between. Germline CDR1 SGHTA, CDR2 FQGNSA. The CDR3 runs 14 residues. CDR3 region: CASSSFTGYQPQHF. The CDR3 DNA is TGTGCCAGCAGCTCGTTTACAGGGTATCAGCCCCAGCATTTT.

The rearrangement links TRBV7-9 to TRBJ2-7, with TRBD1 matching over 8 bases. The CDR3 consists of 12 residues. Germline V CDR1 and CDR2: SEHNR, FQNEAQ (reference sequence). V lost 5 bases and J lost 10; bases outside the gene matches: 7. CDR3 DNA: TGTGCCAGCAGCCAGGACAGGGAGGCTCAGTACTTC. This encodes CASSQDREAQYF.

The chain recombines TRBV7-9 with TRBJ2-7; 9 bases map to TRBD2. The junction had 18 bases not matched to a gene; V was cut back by 5 bases and J by 1 base. The CDR3 runs 19 residues. Germline values: CDR1 SEHNR, CDR2 FQNEAQ (reference sequence). As DNA, the CDR3 is TGTGCCAGCAGCCCCACCCCAGGGTCGAGAGCGGGAGGATCCTACGAGCAGTACTTC. This gives the protein CASSPTPGSRAGGSYEQYF.

J is TRBJ1-1 and V is TRBV5-1; 7 bases map to TRBD1. The CDR3 spans 15 residues. CDR1 is SGHRS and CDR2 is YFSETQ in the germline V gene. Trimming removed 1 base from V and 0 bases from J; junction bases left unmatched: 3. The CDR3, as DNA: TGCGCCAGCAGCTTGATAACAGGGGTGAACACTGAAGCTTTCTTT. It yields the protein CASSLITGVNTEAFF.

The chain combines TRBV9 with TRBJ2-5; TRBD1 matches 9 bases. The ends lost 4 bases at V and 5 bases at J; junction bases unmatched: 9. This CDR3 has 15 residues. CDR1 is SGDLS and CDR2 is YYNGEE in the germline V gene. For the CDR3, the DNA is TGTGCCAGCAGCTTCAGACAGGGGGGAGAGGAGACCCAGTACTTC. Translated: CASSFRQGGEETQYF.

The table lists this clone with a few counts. The chain's CDR3 is CAISDPKGPSTDTQYF. The CDR3 nucleotides read TGTGCCATCAGTGACCCGAAGGGGCCTAGCACAGATACGCAGTATTTT. The rearrangement links TRBV10-3 to TRBJ2-3; D possibly corresponds to TRBD1 (5 bases). This CDR3 has 16 residues. Germline-derived CDR1 and CDR2 are ENHRY and SYGVKD. V was pared by 3 bases and J by 0 bases, with 13 bases between.